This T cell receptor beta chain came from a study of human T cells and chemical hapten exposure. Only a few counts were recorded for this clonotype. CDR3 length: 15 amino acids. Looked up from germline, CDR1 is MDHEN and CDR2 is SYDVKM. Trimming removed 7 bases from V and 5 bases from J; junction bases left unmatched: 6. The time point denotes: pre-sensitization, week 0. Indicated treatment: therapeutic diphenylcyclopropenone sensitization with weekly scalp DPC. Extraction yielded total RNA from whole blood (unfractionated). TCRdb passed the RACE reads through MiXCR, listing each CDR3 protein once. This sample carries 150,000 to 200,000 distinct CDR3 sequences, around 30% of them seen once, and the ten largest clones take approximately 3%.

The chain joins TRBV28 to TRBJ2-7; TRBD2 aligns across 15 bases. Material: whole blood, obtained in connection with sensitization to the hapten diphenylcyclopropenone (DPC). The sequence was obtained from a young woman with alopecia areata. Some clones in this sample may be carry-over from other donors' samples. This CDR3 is CASKRTSGRAHEQYF. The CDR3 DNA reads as TGTGCCAGCAAACGGACTAGCGGGAGGGCCCACGAGCAGTACTTC.